This TCR beta chain derives from a study of blood T cell repertoires in COVID-19. This CDR3 has 17 amino acids. Trimming left V 1 base short and J 0 bases short, with 13 bases between. CDR1 and CDR2 (germline): LGHNA, YNFKEQ. Here immunoSEQ multiplex PCR was the method, and the copy in TCRdb shows in-frame clones only, minus some. The repertoire holds roughly 230,000 clones, around 83% seen once, with 6.5% to 9% in the top ten. The V call is TRBV4-2, the J call TRBJ1-3, with D perhaps matching TRBD1 (5 bases). This TCR came from a woman between 50 and 59 years old with acute or convalescent COVID-19. Sequencing was performed on peripheral blood. This chain's CDR3 is CASSQGRGGVSGNTIYF. The CDR3 coding sequence is TGTGCCAGCAGCCAAGGTCGGGGGGGGGTCTCTGGAAACACCATATATTTT.